The rows below give T cell receptor beta chains drawn from one sample of a study of T cells in Graves' hyperthyroidism and ophthalmopathy. TCRdb recomputed calls from the multiplex PCR reads with MiXCR, one row per CDR3 protein. The data contain about 560,000 distinct CDR3 sequences, about a sixth of them singletons. Sequencing used blood. The receptors derive from a woman aged 18-35 years with Graves' hyperthyroidism. The CDR3 runs from the conserved cysteine through the conserved F or W. Each record gives: J gene, V gene, D gene, clone size, CDR3 protein, CDR3 DNA. D genes are given only for firm matches. Some rows have no size entry. The others give once, few or many, or a class for an expanded clone.

j_gene: TRBJ2-5
v_gene: TRBV6-2/TRBV6-3
d_gene: -
abundance: few
CDR3aa: CASSLPTGGETQYF
CDR3nt: TGTGCCAGCAGTCTCCCTACCGGTGGGGAGACCCAGTACTTC

j_gene: TRBJ2-7
v_gene: TRBV6-1
d_gene: TRBD2
abundance: many
CDR3aa: CASSRAGTSRSEQYF
CDR3nt: TGTGCCAGCAGTCGGGCCGGGACTAGCAGAAGCGAGCAGTACTTC

j_gene: TRBJ2-7
v_gene: TRBV27
d_gene: TRBD1
abundance: few
CDR3aa: CASRWTGTSYEQYF
CDR3nt: TGTGCCAGCAGGTGGACAGGGACCTCCTACGAGCAGTACTTC

j_gene: TRBJ1-5
v_gene: TRBV18
d_gene: -
abundance: few
CDR3aa: CASSPQSDQPQHF
CDR3nt: TGTGCCAGCTCACCCCAGTCGGACCAGCCCCAGCATTTT

j_gene: TRBJ2-5
v_gene: TRBV7-8
d_gene: -
abundance: -
CDR3aa: CASSLVGLLSETQYF
CDR3nt: TGTGCCAGCAGCTTAGTGGGACTCCTTTCAGAGACCCAGTACTTC

j_gene: TRBJ2-5
v_gene: TRBV20-1
d_gene: -
abundance: -
CDR3aa: CSANAPEQETQYF
CDR3nt: TGCAGTGCTAACGCCCCGGAGCAAGAGACCCAGTACTTC

j_gene: TRBJ2-3
v_gene: TRBV7-2
d_gene: -
abundance: -
CDR3aa: CASSLPPGDTQYF
CDR3nt: TGTGCCAGCAGTTTGCCGCCGGGGGATACGCAGTATTTT

j_gene: TRBJ2-3
v_gene: TRBV12-3/TRBV12-4
d_gene: TRBD2
abundance: many
CDR3aa: CASSPSRSGTNLKDTQYF
CDR3nt: TGTGCCAGCAGTCCCAGCCGGTCTGGGACTAACCTAAAAGATACGCAGTATTTT

j_gene: TRBJ1-4
v_gene: TRBV28
d_gene: -
abundance: many
CDR3aa: CASSSREPNEKLFF
CDR3nt: TGTGCCAGCAGTTCTCGGGAGCCTAATGAAAAACTGTTTTTT

j_gene: TRBJ2-3
v_gene: TRBV20-1
d_gene: -
abundance: many
CDR3aa: CSFAAAMEGDTQYF
CDR3nt: TGCAGTTTCGCTGCCGCCATGGAGGGAGATACGCAGTATTTT

j_gene: TRBJ2-7
v_gene: TRBV5-4
d_gene: TRBD2
abundance: few
CDR3aa: CAIGLAGRGGSEQYF
CDR3nt: TGTGCCATCGGGCTAGCGGGTCGAGGGGGGTCCGAGCAGTACTTC

j_gene: TRBJ2-2
v_gene: TRBV12-3/TRBV12-4
d_gene: TRBD1
abundance: -
CDR3aa: CASSWAGGDTGELFF
CDR3nt: TGTGCCAGCAGTTGGGCAGGGGGAGACACCGGGGAGCTGTTTTTT

j_gene: TRBJ2-5
v_gene: TRBV20-1
d_gene: TRBD2
abundance: -
CDR3aa: CSAGAGGLETQYF
CDR3nt: TGCAGTGCTGGAGCGGGGGGGCTGGAGACCCAGTACTTC

j_gene: TRBJ1-2
v_gene: TRBV12-3/TRBV12-4
d_gene: -
abundance: few
CDR3aa: CASTRPPTGLNGYTF
CDR3nt: TGTGCCAGCACCCGCCCCCCCACAGGACTCAATGGCTACACCTTC